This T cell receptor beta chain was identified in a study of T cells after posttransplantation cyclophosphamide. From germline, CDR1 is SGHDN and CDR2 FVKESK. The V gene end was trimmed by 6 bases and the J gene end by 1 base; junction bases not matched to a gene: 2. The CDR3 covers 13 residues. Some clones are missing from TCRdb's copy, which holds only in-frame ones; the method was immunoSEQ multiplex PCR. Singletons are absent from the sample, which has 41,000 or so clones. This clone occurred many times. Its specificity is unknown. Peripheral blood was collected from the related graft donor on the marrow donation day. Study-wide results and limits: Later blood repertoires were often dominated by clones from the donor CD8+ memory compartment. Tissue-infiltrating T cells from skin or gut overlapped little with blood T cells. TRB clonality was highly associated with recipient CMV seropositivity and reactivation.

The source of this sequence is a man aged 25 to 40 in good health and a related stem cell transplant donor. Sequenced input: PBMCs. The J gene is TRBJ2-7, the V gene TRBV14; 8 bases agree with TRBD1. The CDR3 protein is CASRGTGSYEQYF. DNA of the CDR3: TGTGCCAGCAGGGGGACAGGATCCTACGAGCAGTACTTC.